Shown below are 13 T cell receptor beta chains from a single sample sequenced in a study of T-cell memory formation after mild COVID-19. MiXCR was run by TCRdb on the 5' RACE reads, yielding one entry per CDR3 protein. The sample includes under 300,000 distinct CDR3 sequences, over 9% of them seen just once. The sequencing input was PBMCs or a T cell subset sorted from them (not recorded which). These TCRs come from a man aged 18 to 29 who had mild COVID-19 (a few samples of this study predate the infection). Cell type and time point are not known.

This chain connects TRBV28 to TRBJ2-5, with unresolved D. The germline gives CDR1 MDHEN, CDR2 SYDVKM. CDR3 length equals 13 residues. V shed 8 bases and J shed 2 bases, with 12 bases lying between them. CDR3 DNA: TGTGCCAGCGGATTACCTTGGCAAGAGACCCAGTACTTC. Translation gives CASGLPWQETQYF. Filled out from reference TRBV28 and TRBJ2-5, the complete variable domain reads DVKVTQSSRYLVKRTGEKVFLECVQDMDHENMFWYRQDPGLGLRLIYFSYDVKMKEKGDIPEGYSVSREKKERFSLILESASTNQTSMYLCASGLPWQETQYFGPGTRLLVL.

The sample holds a few counts of this clonotype. This chain uses TRBV5-1 with TRBJ2-7; 8 nucleotides line up with TRBD1. V trimming: 5 bases; J trimming: 6 bases; junction bases outside the gene matches: 16. The CDR3 has 16 residues. CDR1 and CDR2 from the germline V gene are SGHRS and YFSETQ. CDR3 sequence reads: CASRQGVLPNYSEQYF. CDR3 in DNA: TGCGCCAGCAGACAGGGGGTCCTCCCAAACTACTCCGAGCAGTACTTC.

At least ten counts were recorded for this clonotype. This chain links TRBV20-1 with TRBJ1-1; D is unresolved. This CDR3 spans 11 amino acids. Germline CDR1 DFQATT, CDR2 SNEGSKA (reference sequence). The CDR3 reads CRGISATEAFF. Here the CDR3 DNA reads TGCAGGGGGATTAGTGCCACTGAAGCTTTCTTT.

The chain couples TRBV6-2 or TRBV6-3 to TRBJ1-5; D call uncertain. The CDR3 consists of 14 residues. Trimming left V 0 bases short and J 5 bases short, with 8 bases between. Germline CDR1 reads MNHEY; CDR2 reads SVGEGT. The CDR3 DNA sequence: TGTGCCAGCAGTTACTCGATGAGGTATCAGCCCCAGCATTTT. Translated, it gives CASSYSMRYQPQHF.

This clonotype was detected a few times. J is TRBJ1-1 and V is TRBV4-1, with 7 nucleotides matching TRBD1. V lost 3 bases and J lost 5; bases outside the gene matches: 6. The CDR3 spans 14 residues. From germline, CDR1 is MGHRA and CDR2 YSYEKL. CDR3 sequence reads: CASSHVAGGTEAFF. The CDR3 region has the DNA TGCGCCAGCAGCCACGTGGCAGGGGGGACTGAAGCTTTCTTT.

This clonotype was observed at least ten times. This chain links TRBV10-3 with TRBJ2-5; 7 nucleotides align to TRBD2. V shed 6 bases, J shed 3 bases, and the junction held 4 bases outside the gene matches. The germline V gene encodes CDR1 ENHRY and CDR2 SYGVKD. This CDR3 is built from 13 residues. The CDR3 DNA sequence: TGTGCCATCAGATGGGAGGGAAAAGAGACCCAGTACTTC. This gives the protein CAIRWEGKETQYF.

J is TRBJ2-1 and V is TRBV7-2; 8 bases match TRBD2. The CDR3 has 15 residues. Germline-derived CDR1 and CDR2 are SGHTA and FQGNSA. The V gene end was trimmed by 5 bases and the J gene end by 4 bases; junction bases not matched to a gene: 7. The CDR3 protein is CASSPGGPGYNEQFF. In nucleotides, the CDR3 is TGTGCCAGCAGCCCGGGGGGGCCGGGGTACAATGAGCAGTTCTTC.

This clonotype showed up just a few times. The genes are TRBV7-3 and TRBJ1-1; 10 nucleotides match TRBD1. Trimming removed 5 bases from V and 1 base from J; junction bases left unmatched: 19. The CDR3 contains 20 residues. Germline V gives CDR1 SGHTA, CDR2 FQGTGA. The CDR3 here is CASSGAIGRDRGPPNTEAFF. The CDR3 DNA reads TGTGCCAGCAGCGGGGCAATCGGACGGGACAGGGGTCCTCCGAACACTGAAGCTTTCTTT. The full variable domain, completed using reference TRBV7-3 and TRBJ1-1, is GAGVSQTPSNKVTEKGKYVELRCDPISGHTALYWYRQSLGQGPEFLIYFQGTGAADDSGLPNDRFFAVRPEGSVSTLKIQRTERGDSAVYLCASSGAIGRDRGPPNTEAFFGQGTRLTVV.

This clonotype has ten or more counts. The J gene is TRBJ2-7, the V gene TRBV7-2; 12 bases are a match to TRBD2. J was trimmed by 3 bases and V by 0 bases; bases with no gene match: 3. This CDR3 contains 16 residues. The germline V gene encodes CDR1 SGHTA and CDR2 FQGNSA. The CDR3 region is CASSLAASGGDYEQYF. CDR3 DNA sequence: TGTGCCAGCAGCTTAGCCGCTAGCGGGGGGGACTACGAGCAGTACTTC. Full variable domain (missing parts from reference TRBV7-2 and TRBJ2-7): GAGVSQSPSNKVTEKGKDVELRCDPISGHTALYWYRQSLGQGLEFLIYFQGNSAPDKSGLPSDRFSAERTGGSVSTLTIQRTQQEDSAVYLCASSLAASGGDYEQYFGPGTRLTVT.

The chain employs TRBV28 and TRBJ2-5; perhaps TRBD1 as D (6 bases). The CDR3 totals 13 residues. V gave up 8 bases and J gave up 7 bases, with 17 bases separating them. CDR1 and CDR2 from the germline V gene are MDHEN and SYDVKM. CDR3 residues: CASSEGERGTQYF. In nucleotides, the CDR3 is TGTGCCAGCTCCGAGGGGGAAAGGGGGACCCAGTACTTC. The whole variable domain, filled in from reference TRBV28 and TRBJ2-5, reads DVKVTQSSRYLVKRTGEKVFLECVQDMDHENMFWYRQDPGLGLRLIYFSYDVKMKEKGDIPEGYSVSREKKERFSLILESASTNQTSMYLCASSEGERGTQYFGPGTRLLVL.

This clonotype was recorded a few times. The V call is TRBV9, the J call TRBJ1-4; D possibly corresponds to TRBD1 (5 bases). The CDR3 spans 16 residues. The germline V gene encodes CDR1 SGDLS and CDR2 YYNGEE. V was clipped by 0 bases and J by 5 bases, with 14 bases between them. CDR3 in DNA: TGTGCCAGCAGCGTAGGTGAAGGGGTTTTGAATGAAAAACTGTTTTTT. Its protein product is CASSVGEGVLNEKLFF.

V is TRBV7-2 and J is TRBJ2-2; possibly TRBD1 or TRBD2 for D (6 bases each). In germline, CDR1 is SGHTA, CDR2 FQGNSA. The CDR3 loop spans 19 amino acids. Trimming stripped 2 bases from V and 4 bases from J, with 23 bases between. CDR3 protein: CASSLWRAGQTIVTGELFF. CDR3 sequence (DNA): TGTGCCAGCAGCTTATGGAGGGCCGGACAGACGATTGTCACCGGGGAGCTGTTTTTT. The complete variable domain, with remaining parts taken from reference TRBV7-2 and TRBJ2-2, reads GAGVSQSPSNKVTEKGKDVELRCDPISGHTALYWYRQSLGQGLEFLIYFQGNSAPDKSGLPSDRFSAERTGGSVSTLTIQRTQQEDSAVYLCASSLWRAGQTIVTGELFFGEGSRLTVL.

This clonotype occurred many times. The chain links TRBV12-3 or TRBV12-4 to TRBJ1-5; D remains unclear. Trimming took off 1 base at V and 6 bases at J, with 7 bases between the two ends. The CDR3 spans 13 residues. CDR3 DNA: TGTGCCAGCAGTTTAGGGCCCGGTCAGCCCCAGCATTTT. This gives the protein CASSLGPGQPQHF.